The 14 T cell receptor beta chains below come from one sample, sequenced in a study of control samples from healthy donors and cancer patients. Using immunoSEQ multiplex PCR, the repertoire was profiled, and TCRdb retains in-frame clones only, with some absent. The table has 80,000 or so clones, 94% seen once. The specimen sequenced was blood. These receptors were obtained from a middle-aged woman in good health.

This clone was seen only once. The chain is built from TRBV2 and TRBJ2-1, with 7 positions matching TRBD2. The CDR3 extends over 15 amino acids. CDR1 is SNHLY, CDR2 FYNNEI, per germline. The ends lost 0 bases at V and 4 bases at J; junction bases unmatched: 3. The DNA for the CDR3 is TGTGCCAGCAGTGAAGCCGGACTAGATTACAATGAGCAGTTCTTC. This gives the protein CASSEAGLDYNEQFF.

V and J are TRBV12-5 and TRBJ2-1; D not certain. The CDR3 loop spans 17 amino acids. V was cut by 2 bases and J by 8 bases, with 22 bases left in between. CDR1 LGHNT and CDR2 FRNRAP come from the germline V gene. CDR3 DNA sequence: TGTGCTAGTGGTTTGACCCGCCTAGAAGCTCTCCCACATGAGCAGTTCTTC. Translating it yields CASGLTRLEALPHEQFF.

The CDR3 coding sequence is TGTGCCTGGAGTGGGTACACCGGGGAGCTGTTTTTT. Amino acid sequence: CAWSGYTGELFF. V gene TRBV30 combines with J gene TRBJ2-2; D ambiguous. V was trimmed by 1 base and J by 3 bases, leaving 3 bases between them. Per germline, CDR1 GTSNPN and CDR2 SVGIG (reference sequence). The CDR3 runs 12 residues.

The chain has TRBV24-1 and TRBJ2-3; 9 bases are shared with TRBD1. Germline CDR1 KGHDR, CDR2 SFDVKD. V lost 4 bases to trimming and J lost 3 bases; unmatched junction nucleotides: 4. The CDR3 covers 15 residues. The CDR3 region is CATSDRGQGTDTQYF. The CDR3 coding sequence is TGTGCCACCAGTGACCGGGGACAGGGAACAGATACGCAGTATTTT.

J is TRBJ1-5 and V is TRBV6-6; 7 bases line up with TRBD1. Germline V gene lookup returns CDR1 MNHNY and CDR2 SVGAGI (reference sequence). This CDR3 spans 14 amino acids. After removal of 10 bases from V and 4 bases from J, the junction contained 10 bases not matched to a gene. The CDR3 region is CATLGRDSNQPQHF. The CDR3 DNA reads as TGTGCCACCCTAGGCCGGGACAGTAATCAGCCCCAGCATTTT.

The V and J genes are TRBV7-9 and TRBJ1-1; D gene ambiguous. The CDR3 is 12 residues long. Per the germline V gene, CDR1 is SEHNR and CDR2 is FQNEAQ (reference sequence). The ends were cut back, 9 bases at V and 2 bases at J, with 10 bases in the middle. The CDR3 DNA reads TGTGCCAGTATTTTACCTAACACTGAAGCTTTCTTT. Translation gives CASILPNTEAFF.

V usage is TRBV9 and J usage is TRBJ2-3; D assignment may be TRBD1 or TRBD2 (5 bases each). V was pared by 4 bases and J by 3 bases, with 18 bases between. This CDR3 spans 16 amino acids. CDR1 and CDR2 (germline): SGDLS, YYNGEE. This CDR3 reads CASSPRGATPTDTQYF. In DNA form, the CDR3 reads TGTGCCAGCAGCCCCCGAGGGGCCACCCCGACAGATACGCAGTATTTT.

The chain links TRBV19 to TRBJ1-3, with unresolved D. Germline V gene sequence: CDR1 LNHDA, CDR2 SQIVND (reference sequence). Deletions cut 3 bases from V and 1 base from J, with 19 bases between. This CDR3 has 18 residues. CDR3 nucleotides: TGTGCCAGTAGTATCGGGCTTCAGGTCCCCAGGTCTGGAAACACCATATATTTT. This gives the protein CASSIGLQVPRSGNTIYF.

The chain carries TRBV6-5 and TRBJ2-1; D might be TRBD1 (6 bases). This CDR3 has 14 residues. Germline-derived CDR1 and CDR2 are MNHEY and SVGAGI. The V and J ends lost 4 bases and 3 bases respectively, with 10 bases between them. CDR3 nucleotides: TGTGCCAGCAGTTCGGTGGACAGCTACAATGAGCAGTTCTTC. It translates to CASSSVDSYNEQFF.

This chain uses TRBV2 with TRBJ2-4; TRBD2 aligns across 7 bases. In germline, CDR1 is SNHLY, CDR2 FYNNEI. The CDR3 length is 15 residues. Trimming took 0 bases from V and 7 from J; bases not matched to a gene: 6. The CDR3 DNA reads TGTGCCAGCAGTGAAGCGCGGACTAGGGGCAACATTCAGTACTTC. This gives the protein CASSEARTRGNIQYF.

The chain uses TRBV6-1 and TRBJ2-5, with TRBD2 as a possible D gene (5 bases). V lost 2 bases and J lost 4, with 8 bases in between. The CDR3 runs to 13 residues. Germline CDR1 and CDR2: MNHNS and SASEGT. The CDR3 loop is CASSESGLETQYF. The CDR3 DNA sequence: TGTGCCAGCAGTGAATCCGGACTAGAGACCCAGTACTTC.

Here the CDR3 reads CASRAGSGNTIYF. CDR3 DNA: TGCGCCAGCAGAGCGGGCTCTGGAAACACCATATATTTT. The chain couples TRBV10-2 to TRBJ1-3; D is unresolved. Per germline, CDR1 WSHSY and CDR2 SAAADI. The CDR3 is made up of 13 amino acids. V was trimmed by 6 bases and J by 0 bases, leaving 6 bases between them.

This chain joins TRBV5-1 and TRBJ1-5, with 7 bases identical to TRBD1. Germline trimming cut 4 bases from V and 8 bases from J; bases unmatched to any gene: 9. From germline, CDR1 is SGHRS and CDR2 YFSETQ. CDR3 length: 14 amino acids. The CDR3 nucleotides read TGCGCCAGCAGCCTAGGGGGCGGGGGGGAGCCCCAGCATTTT. The encoded protein is CASSLGGGGEPQHF.

The chain employs TRBV7-8 and TRBJ2-7; TRBD1 might be the D (5 bases). Germline values: CDR1 SGHVS, CDR2 FQNEAQ. Deletions cut 5 bases from V and 13 bases from J, with 15 bases between. The CDR3 contains 11 residues. In DNA, the CDR3 is TGTGCCAGCAGCCCGGACACCTCCTTTTACTTC. Translating it yields CASSPDTSFYF.